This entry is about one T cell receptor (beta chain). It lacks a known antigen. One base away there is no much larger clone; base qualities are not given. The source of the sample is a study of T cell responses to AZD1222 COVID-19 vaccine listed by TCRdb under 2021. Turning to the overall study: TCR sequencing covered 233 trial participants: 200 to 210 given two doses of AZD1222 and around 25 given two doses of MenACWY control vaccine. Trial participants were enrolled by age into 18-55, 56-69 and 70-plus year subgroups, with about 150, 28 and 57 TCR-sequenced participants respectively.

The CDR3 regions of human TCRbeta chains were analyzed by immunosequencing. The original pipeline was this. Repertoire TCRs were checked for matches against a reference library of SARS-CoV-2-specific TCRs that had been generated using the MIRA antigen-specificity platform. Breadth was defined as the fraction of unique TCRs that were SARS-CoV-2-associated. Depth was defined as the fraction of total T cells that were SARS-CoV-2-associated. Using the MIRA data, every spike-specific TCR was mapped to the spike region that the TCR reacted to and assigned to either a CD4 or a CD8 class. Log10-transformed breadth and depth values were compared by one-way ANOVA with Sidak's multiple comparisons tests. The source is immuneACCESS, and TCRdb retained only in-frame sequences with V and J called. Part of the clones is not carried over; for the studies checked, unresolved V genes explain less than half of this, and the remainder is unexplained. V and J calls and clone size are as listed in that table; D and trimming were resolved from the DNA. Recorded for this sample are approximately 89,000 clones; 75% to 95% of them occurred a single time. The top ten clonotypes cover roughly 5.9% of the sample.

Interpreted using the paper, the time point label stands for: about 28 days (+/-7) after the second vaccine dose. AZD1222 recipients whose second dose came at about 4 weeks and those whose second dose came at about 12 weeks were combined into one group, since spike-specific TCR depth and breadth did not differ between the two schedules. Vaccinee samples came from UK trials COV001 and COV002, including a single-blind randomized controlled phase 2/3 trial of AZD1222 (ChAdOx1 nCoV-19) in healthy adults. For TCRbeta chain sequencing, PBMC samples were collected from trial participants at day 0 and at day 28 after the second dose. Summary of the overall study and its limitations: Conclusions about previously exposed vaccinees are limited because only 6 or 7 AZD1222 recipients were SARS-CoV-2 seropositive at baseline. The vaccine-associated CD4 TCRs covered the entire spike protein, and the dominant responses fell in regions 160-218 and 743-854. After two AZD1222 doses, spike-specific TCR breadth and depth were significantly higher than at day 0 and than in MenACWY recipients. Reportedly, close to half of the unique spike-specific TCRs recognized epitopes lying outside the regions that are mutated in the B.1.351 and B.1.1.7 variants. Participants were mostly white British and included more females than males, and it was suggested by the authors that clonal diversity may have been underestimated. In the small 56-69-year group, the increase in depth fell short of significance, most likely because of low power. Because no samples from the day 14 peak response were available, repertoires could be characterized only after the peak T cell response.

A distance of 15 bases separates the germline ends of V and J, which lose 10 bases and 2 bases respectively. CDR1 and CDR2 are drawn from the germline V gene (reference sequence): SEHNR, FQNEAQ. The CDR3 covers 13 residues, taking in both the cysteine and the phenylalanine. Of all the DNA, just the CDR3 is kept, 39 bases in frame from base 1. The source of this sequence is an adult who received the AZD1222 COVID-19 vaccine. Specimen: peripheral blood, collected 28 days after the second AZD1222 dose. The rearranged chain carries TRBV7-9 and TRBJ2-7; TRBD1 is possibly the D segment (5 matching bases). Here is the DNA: TGTGCCACCCCTTCCGACAGCCCCTACGAGCAGTACTTC. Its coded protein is CATPSDSPYEQYF.